The sequence of this TCR beta chain was determined in a study of blood T cell repertoires in COVID-19. Study as a whole: Samples taken during acute and convalescent COVID-19 were collected in the United States, Italy and Spain. PBMCs, B-cell-depleted T cells, or T cells were the source of the cDNA or gDNA that made up the material.

Clones were sequenced by immunoSEQ multiplex PCR, and TCRdb holds only the in-frame ones, with some missing. The sample has 90,000 to 120,000 clones; roughly 84% are singletons. The source material was peripheral blood. The TCR was taken from a human donor in a cohort sampled during active COVID-19.

CDR3 in DNA: TGTGCCAGCAGCGTAGGGGGGGAGTCGAACACTGAAGCTTTCTTT. This codes for CASSVGGESNTEAFF. V gene TRBV9 combines with J gene TRBJ1-1; the D gene is possibly TRBD1 (5 bases). Germline V lookup: CDR1 SGDLS, CDR2 YYNGEE. This CDR3 has 15 residues. Deletions cut 0 bases from V and 1 base from J, with 10 bases between.